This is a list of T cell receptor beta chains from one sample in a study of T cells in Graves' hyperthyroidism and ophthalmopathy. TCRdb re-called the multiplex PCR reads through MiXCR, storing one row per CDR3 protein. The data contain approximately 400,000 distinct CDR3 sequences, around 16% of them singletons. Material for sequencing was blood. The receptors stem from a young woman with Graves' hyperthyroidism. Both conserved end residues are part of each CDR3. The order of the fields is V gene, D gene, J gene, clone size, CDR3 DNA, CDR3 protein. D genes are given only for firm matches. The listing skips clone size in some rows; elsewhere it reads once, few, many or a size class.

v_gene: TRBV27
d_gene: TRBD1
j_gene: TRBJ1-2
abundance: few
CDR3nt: TGTGCCAGCAGTCCTTCGACAGGGGTTATCTATGGCTACACCTTC
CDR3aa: CASSPSTGVIYGYTF

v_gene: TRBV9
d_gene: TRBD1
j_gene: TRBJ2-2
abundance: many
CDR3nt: TGTGCCAGCAGCGCTAAGGGGGCTACGACCGGGGAGCTGTTTTTT
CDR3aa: CASSAKGATTGELFF

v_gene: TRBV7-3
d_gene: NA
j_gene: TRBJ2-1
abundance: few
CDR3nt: TGTGCCAGCAGCTCAGGGTCGGCTGGCGAGCAGTTCTTC
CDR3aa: CASSSGSAGEQFF

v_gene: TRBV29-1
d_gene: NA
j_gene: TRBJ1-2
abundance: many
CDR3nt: TGCAGCGTTGAAGGCCGGAACTATGGCTACACCTTC
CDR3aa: CSVEGRNYGYTF

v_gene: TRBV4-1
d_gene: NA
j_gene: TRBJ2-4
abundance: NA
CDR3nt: TGCGCCAGCAGCCGCGGGCCTTTAGCCAAAAACATTCAGTACTTC
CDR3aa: CASSRGPLAKNIQYF

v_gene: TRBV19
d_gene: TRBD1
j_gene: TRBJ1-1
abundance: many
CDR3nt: TGTGCCAGTAGTATACAGGGGGGCAACACTGAAGCTTTCTTT
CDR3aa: CASSIQGGNTEAFF

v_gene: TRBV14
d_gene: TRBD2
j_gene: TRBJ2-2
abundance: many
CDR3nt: TGTGCCAGCAGCCAAGGAATAGCGGGGTACACCGGGGAGCTGTTTTTT
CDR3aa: CASSQGIAGYTGELFF

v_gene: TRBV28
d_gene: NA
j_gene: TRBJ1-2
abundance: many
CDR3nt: TGTGCCAGCAGTTTGGCGGTGGGCTATGGCTACACCTTC
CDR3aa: CASSLAVGYGYTF

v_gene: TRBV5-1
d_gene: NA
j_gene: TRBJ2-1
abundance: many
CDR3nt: TGCGCCAGCAGCGGATTAGGGTATTCCTACAATGAGCAGTTCTTC
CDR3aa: CASSGLGYSYNEQFF

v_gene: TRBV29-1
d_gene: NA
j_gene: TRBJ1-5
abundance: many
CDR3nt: TGCAGCGTTGTCCCACAGGGCGGCAATCAGCCCCAGCATTTT
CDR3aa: CSVVPQGGNQPQHF

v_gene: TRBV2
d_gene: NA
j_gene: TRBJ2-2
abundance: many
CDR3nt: TGTGCCAGCAGTGAAGGGAGTCACAGGGCCACCGGGGAGCTGTTTTTT
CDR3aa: CASSEGSHRATGELFF

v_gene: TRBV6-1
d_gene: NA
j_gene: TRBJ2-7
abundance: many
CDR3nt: TGTGCCAGCACCTCATTGAAGGAGCAGTACTTC
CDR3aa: CASTSLKEQYF

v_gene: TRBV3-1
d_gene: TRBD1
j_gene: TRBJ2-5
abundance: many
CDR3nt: TGTGCCAGCAGCCAAACGTTGACAGGGACCAAGACCCAGTACTTC
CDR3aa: CASSQTLTGTKTQYF

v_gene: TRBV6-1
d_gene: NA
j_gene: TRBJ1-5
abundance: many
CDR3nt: TGTGCCAGCAGCCCCCTTAGGCTGGGCCAGGCCAATCAGCCCCAGCATTTT
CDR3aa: CASSPLRLGQANQPQHF

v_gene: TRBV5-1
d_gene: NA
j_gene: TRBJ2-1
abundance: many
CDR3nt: TGCGCCAGCAGCTCACGGACGCCTATGGATGAGCAGTTCTTC
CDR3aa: CASSSRTPMDEQFF

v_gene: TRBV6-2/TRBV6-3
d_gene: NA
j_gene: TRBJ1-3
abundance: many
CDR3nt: TGTGCCAGCGGCTACGGGACGCCCCTATATTTT
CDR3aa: CASGYGTPLYF

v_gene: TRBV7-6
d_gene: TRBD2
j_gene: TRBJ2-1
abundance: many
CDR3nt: TGTGCCAGCAGCTCAGGCGGGCTAGCGGGTCGGGACTACAATGAGCAGTTCTTC
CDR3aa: CASSSGGLAGRDYNEQFF

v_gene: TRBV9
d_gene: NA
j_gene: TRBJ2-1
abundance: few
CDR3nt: TGTGCCAGCAGCGTAGGGGAGGACAACGAGCAGTTCTTC
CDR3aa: CASSVGEDNEQFF

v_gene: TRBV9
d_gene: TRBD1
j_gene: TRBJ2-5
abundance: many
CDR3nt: TGTGCCAGCAGCACCGGACAGGAAGAGACCCAGTACTTC
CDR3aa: CASSTGQEETQYF

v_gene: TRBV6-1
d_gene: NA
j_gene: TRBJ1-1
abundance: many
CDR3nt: TGTGCCAGCAGACACTGGGGGAAATCAGGGAACACTGAAGCTTTCTTT
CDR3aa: CASRHWGKSGNTEAFF

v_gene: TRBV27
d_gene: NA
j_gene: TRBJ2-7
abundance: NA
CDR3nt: TGTGCCAGCAGCCTCTCTGTTCGGGGGCTGACGGTGCAGTACTTC
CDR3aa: CASSLSVRGLTVQYF

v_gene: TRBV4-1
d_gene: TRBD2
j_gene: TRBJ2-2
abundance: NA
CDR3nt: TGCGCCAGCAGCCAAGCTGGGGGGGTCCCCGGGGAGCTGTTTTTT
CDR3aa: CASSQAGGVPGELFF

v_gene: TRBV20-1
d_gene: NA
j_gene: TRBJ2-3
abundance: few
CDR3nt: TGCAGTGCCAGGTCTGCGGAGCATACTAGCACAGATACGCAGTATTTT
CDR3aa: CSARSAEHTSTDTQYF

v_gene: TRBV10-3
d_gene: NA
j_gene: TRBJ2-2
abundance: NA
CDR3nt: TGTGCCATCAGTGGGTTGAACACCGGGGAGCTGTTTTTT
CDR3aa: CAISGLNTGELFF

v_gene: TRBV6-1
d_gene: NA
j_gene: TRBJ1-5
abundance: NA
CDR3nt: TGTGCCAGCAGTGGAAACAGGTACAGCAATCAGCCCCAGCATTTT
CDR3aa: CASSGNRYSNQPQHF

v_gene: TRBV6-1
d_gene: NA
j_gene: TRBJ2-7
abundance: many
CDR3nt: TGTGCCAGCAGCTTTCAGGGATACTCCTACGAGCAGTACTTC
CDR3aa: CASSFQGYSYEQYF

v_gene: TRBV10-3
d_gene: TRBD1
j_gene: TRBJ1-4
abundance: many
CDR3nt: TGTGCCATCAGCTCCGGGACAGGGAGTGAAAAACTGTTTTTT
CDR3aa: CAISSGTGSEKLFF

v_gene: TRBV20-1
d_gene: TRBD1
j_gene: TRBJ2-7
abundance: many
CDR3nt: TGCAGTGCCCTCGATACCGGGACAGGGACACGTGAGCAGTACTTC
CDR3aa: CSALDTGTGTREQYF

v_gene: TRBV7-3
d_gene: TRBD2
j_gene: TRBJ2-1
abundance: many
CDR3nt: TGTGCCAGCAGCTTAGGGGCAGCGGGAGGGCTAGCCTACAATGAGCAGTTCTTC
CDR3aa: CASSLGAAGGLAYNEQFF

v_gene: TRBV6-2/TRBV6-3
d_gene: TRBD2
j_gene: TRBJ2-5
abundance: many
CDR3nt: TGTGCCAGCAGTTTCCAAGCACTTCAAGCGGGAGGGCCGGAGACCCAGTACTTC
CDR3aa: CASSFQALQAGGPETQYF

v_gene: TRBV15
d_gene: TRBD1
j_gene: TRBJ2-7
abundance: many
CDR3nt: TGTGCCACCAGCCCCGGCGGGGGACAGGGCCACGAGCAGTACTTC
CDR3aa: CATSPGGGQGHEQYF

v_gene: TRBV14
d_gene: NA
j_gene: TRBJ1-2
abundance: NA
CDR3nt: TGTGCCAGCAGCCCGGGACGGACCTATGGCTACACCTTC
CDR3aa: CASSPGRTYGYTF

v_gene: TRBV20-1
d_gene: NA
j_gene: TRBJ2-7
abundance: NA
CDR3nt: TGCAGTGCTAAAGGGTTTTTCGGGGCCTACGAGCAGTACTTC
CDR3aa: CSAKGFFGAYEQYF

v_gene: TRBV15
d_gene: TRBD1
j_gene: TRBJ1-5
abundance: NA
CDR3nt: TGTGCCACCAGCACCGACCGGACAGGGATCGGACCCCAGCATTTT
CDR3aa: CATSTDRTGIGPQHF

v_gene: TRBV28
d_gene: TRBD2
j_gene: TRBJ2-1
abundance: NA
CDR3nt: TGTGCCAGCAGTTTATCGGAGACTAGCGCCTACAATGAGCAGTTCTTC
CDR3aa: CASSLSETSAYNEQFF